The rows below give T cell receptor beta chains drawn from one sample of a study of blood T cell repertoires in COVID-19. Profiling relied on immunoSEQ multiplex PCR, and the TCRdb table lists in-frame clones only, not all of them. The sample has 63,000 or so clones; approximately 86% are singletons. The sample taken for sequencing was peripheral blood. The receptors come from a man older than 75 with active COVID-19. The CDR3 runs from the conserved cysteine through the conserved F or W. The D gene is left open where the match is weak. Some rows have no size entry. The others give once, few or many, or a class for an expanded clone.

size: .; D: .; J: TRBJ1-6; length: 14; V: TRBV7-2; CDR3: CASSLGQGSSPLHF; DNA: TGTGCCAGCAGCTTAGGTCAGGGAAGCTCACCCCTCCACTTT
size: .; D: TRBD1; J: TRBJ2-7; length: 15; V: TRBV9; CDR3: CASSGGTGGTYEQYF; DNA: TGTGCCAGCAGCGGAGGGACAGGAGGGACCTACGAGCAGTACTTC
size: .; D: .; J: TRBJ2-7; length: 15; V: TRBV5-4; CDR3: CASSSRDKDGYEQYF; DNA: TGTGCCAGCTCCTCCCGGGACAAGGATGGATACGAGCAGTACTTC
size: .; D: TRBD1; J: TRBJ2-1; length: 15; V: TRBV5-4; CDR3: CASSPRDRQYNEQFF; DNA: TGTGCCAGCAGCCCCCGGGACAGGCAATACAATGAGCAGTTCTTC
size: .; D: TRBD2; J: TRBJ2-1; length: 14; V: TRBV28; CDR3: CASGILAVNNEQFF; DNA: TGTGCCAGCGGGATACTAGCGGTAAACAATGAGCAGTTCTTC
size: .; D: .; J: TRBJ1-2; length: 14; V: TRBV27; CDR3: CASSQYQVARGYTF; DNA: TGTGCCAGCAGTCAATACCAGGTTGCCAGGGGCTACACCTTC
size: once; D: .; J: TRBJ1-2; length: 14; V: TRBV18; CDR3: CASSPPVLRDGYTF; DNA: TGTGCCAGCTCACCCCCGGTGCTCCGGGATGGCTACACCTTC
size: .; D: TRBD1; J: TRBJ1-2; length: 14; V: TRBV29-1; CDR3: CSVDPQGESYGYTF; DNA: TGCAGCGTTGACCCGCAGGGGGAAAGCTATGGCTACACCTTC
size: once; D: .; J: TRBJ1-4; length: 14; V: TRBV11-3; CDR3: CASTSTGRREKLFF; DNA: TGTGCCAGCACGTCAACAGGGCGGCGTGAAAAACTGTTTTTT
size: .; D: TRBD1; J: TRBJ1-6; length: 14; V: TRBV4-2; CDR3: CASSQGDRNSPLHF; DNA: TGTGCCAGCAGCCAAGGGGACAGGAATTCACCCCTCCACTTT
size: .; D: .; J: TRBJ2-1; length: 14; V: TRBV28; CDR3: CASSGHDIWNEQFF; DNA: TGTGCCAGCAGTGGACATGACATCTGGAATGAGCAGTTCTTC
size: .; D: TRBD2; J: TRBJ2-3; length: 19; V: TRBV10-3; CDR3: CAISEFKQLAGGYTDTQYF; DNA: TGTGCCATCAGTGAGTTCAAACAGCTAGCGGGGGGATACACAGATACGCAGTATTTT
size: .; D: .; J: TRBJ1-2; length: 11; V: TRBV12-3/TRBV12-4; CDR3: CASSSSYGYTF; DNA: TGTGCCAGCAGTAGCTCGTATGGCTACACCTTC
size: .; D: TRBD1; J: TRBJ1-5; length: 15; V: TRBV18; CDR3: CASSTGTGGHQPQHF; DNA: TGTGCCAGCTCAACGGGGACAGGCGGCCATCAGCCCCAGCATTTT
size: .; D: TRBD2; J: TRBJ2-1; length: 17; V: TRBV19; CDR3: CASSMGMSGGPRVEQFF; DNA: TGTGCCAGTAGTATGGGGATGAGCGGGGGCCCTAGGGTTGAGCAGTTCTTC
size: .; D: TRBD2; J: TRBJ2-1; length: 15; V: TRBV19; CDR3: CASSIGGGRAHEQFF; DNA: TGTGCCAGTAGTATAGGAGGCGGGAGGGCCCATGAGCAGTTCTTC
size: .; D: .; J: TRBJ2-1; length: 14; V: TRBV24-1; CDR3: CATSDPGVSNEQFF; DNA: TGTGCCACCAGTGACCCCGGGGTTTCCAATGAGCAGTTCTTC
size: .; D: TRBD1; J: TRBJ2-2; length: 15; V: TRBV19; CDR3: CASWYGQGNTGELFF; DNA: TGTGCCAGTTGGTACGGACAGGGGAACACCGGGGAGCTGTTTTTT
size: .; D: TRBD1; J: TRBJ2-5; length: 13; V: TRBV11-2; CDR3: CASSQGQIGTQYF; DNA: TGTGCCAGCAGCCAGGGACAGATCGGGACCCAGTACTTC
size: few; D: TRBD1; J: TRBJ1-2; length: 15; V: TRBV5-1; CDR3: CASSFTSGTGNGYTF; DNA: TGCGCCAGCAGTTTCACATCCGGGACAGGGAACGGCTACACCTTC
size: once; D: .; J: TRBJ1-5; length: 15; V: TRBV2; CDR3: CASSEVGRKGQPQHF; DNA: TGTGCCAGCAGTGAAGTGGGGAGGAAAGGCCAGCCCCAGCATTTT
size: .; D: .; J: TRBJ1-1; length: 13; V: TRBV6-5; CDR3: CASSQYEYTEAFF; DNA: TGTGCCAGCAGTCAATACGAGTACACTGAAGCTTTCTTT